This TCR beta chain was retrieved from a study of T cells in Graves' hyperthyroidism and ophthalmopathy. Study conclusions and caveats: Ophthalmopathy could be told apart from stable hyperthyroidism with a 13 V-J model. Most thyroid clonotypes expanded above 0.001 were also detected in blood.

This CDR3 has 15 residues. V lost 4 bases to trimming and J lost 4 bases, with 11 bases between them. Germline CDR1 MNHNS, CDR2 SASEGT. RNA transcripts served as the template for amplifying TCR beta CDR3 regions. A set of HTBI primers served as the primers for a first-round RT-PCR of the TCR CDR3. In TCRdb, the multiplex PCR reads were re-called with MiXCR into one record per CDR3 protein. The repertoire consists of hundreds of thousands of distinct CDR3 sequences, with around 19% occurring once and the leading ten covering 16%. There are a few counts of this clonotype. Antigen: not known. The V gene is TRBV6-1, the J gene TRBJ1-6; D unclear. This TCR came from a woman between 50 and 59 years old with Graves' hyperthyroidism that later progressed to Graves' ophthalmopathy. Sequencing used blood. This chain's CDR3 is CASSGEAGYNSPLHF. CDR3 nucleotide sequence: TGTGCCAGCAGTGGGGAGGCAGGATATAATTCACCCCTCCACTTT.